These 19 T cell receptor beta chains were sequenced from one sample in a study of CD8+ T cells in alopecia areata (dated by TCRdb to the late 2010s). Libraries were prepared through the immunoSEQ multiplex PCR assay. To provide template for TCR sequencing, every sample had RNA extracted and reverse transcribed into cDNA. Entries here come from immuneACCESS through TCRdb and include only in-frame sequences with V and J called. Some clones fail to appear in such tables; in the studies checked, an unresolved V gene covers under half of the shortfall, and the cause of the remainder is unknown. This sample comprises 160,000 or so clones, 67% of them detected only once. Over 9.5% of the sample lies in the top ten. Read against the paper, the sample's time point label means: baseline before oral tofacitinib. The starting material was CD8+ T cells sorted from blood, obtained at week 0. The receptors were sampled from a human donor with alopecia areata.

V and J are TRBV7-9 and TRBJ2-1; TRBD2 agrees at 7 bases. CDR1 is SEHNR and CDR2 is FQNEAQ in the germline V gene (reference sequence). V was clipped by 5 bases and J by 7 bases; unmatched bases: 11. CDR3 size: 15 residues. This chain's CDR3 is CASSPTSYGLNEQFF. The DNA for the CDR3 is TGTGCCAGCAGCCCGACTAGCTATGGTTTGAATGAGCAGTTCTTC.

This clone was seen a few times. The J gene is TRBJ2-1, the V gene TRBV2, with D hard to call. The V and J ends lost 4 bases and 6 bases respectively, with 4 bases between them. The CDR3 runs 11 residues. CDR1 and CDR2 from the germline V gene are SNHLY and FYNNEI. As DNA, the CDR3 is TGTGCCAGCAGTGTCCCCAATGAGCAGTTCTTC. It is translated as CASSVPNEQFF.

This clone occurred once. The V gene is TRBV6-6, the J gene TRBJ2-1, with a weak D call TRBD1 (6 bases). V was clipped by 1 base and J by 0 bases, with 10 bases between them. This CDR3 comprises 16 residues. Germline V gives CDR1 MNHNY, CDR2 SVGAGI (reference sequence). The CDR3 sequence: CASSYFRGSSYNEQFF. The CDR3 DNA is TGTGCCAGCAGTTACTTCAGGGGTAGCTCCTACAATGAGCAGTTCTTC.

The CDR3 loop is CASSFRDRGRGTQYF. CDR3 nucleotide sequence: TGTGCCAGCAGCTTCCGGGACAGGGGGCGAGGGACCCAGTACTTC. The rearrangement links TRBV6-9 to TRBJ2-5, with 12 positions matching TRBD1. CDR3 length: 15 residues. Germline V gene data show CDR1 as MNHGY and CDR2 as SVAAGI. V shed 6 bases and J 7 bases; nucleotides not matched to a gene: 9.

This clone was counted between two and nine times. The rearrangement links TRBV5-6 to TRBJ2-2; perhaps TRBD2 as D (6 bases). V lost 0 bases, J lost 3 bases, and 12 bases lay in between. The CDR3 totals 16 residues. Germline assignment: CDR1 SGHDT and CDR2 YYEEEE. The CDR3 sequence: CASSLGGTHDTGELFF. DNA of the CDR3: TGTGCCAGCAGCTTGGGCGGGACCCACGACACCGGGGAGCTGTTTTTT.

This clone appeared a single time. This chain joins TRBV29-1 and TRBJ1-2, with TRBD1 as a possible D gene (6 bases). Germline V lookup: CDR1 SQVTM, CDR2 ANQGSEA. The CDR3 has 12 amino acids. V shed 6 bases and J shed 6 bases, with 14 bases lying between them. Here the CDR3 reads CSVLAGGHGYTF. The CDR3 DNA reads as TGCAGCGTCCTTGCGGGGGGCCATGGCTACACCTTC.

The V gene is TRBV4-2, the J gene TRBJ2-2; D remains ambiguous. The CDR3 runs 12 residues. Per the germline V gene, CDR1 is LGHNA and CDR2 is YNFKEQ. V dropped 3 bases and J dropped 3 bases, with 2 bases sitting between them. The CDR3 spells CASSQDTGELFF. Written as DNA, the CDR3 is TGTGCCAGCAGCCAGGACACCGGGGAGCTGTTTTTT.

This clone was counted a few times. This sample includes further DNA sequences coding for the same CDR3. The CDR3 loop is CSARRGNEQFF. Written as DNA, the CDR3 is TGCAGTGCCCGCAGGGGCAATGAGCAGTTCTTC. V gene TRBV20-1 combines with J gene TRBJ2-1; D perhaps matches TRBD1 (6 bases). With 6 bases removed from V and 6 bases from J, the gap between germline ends came to 9 bases. This CDR3 comprises 11 residues. Germline loops: CDR1 DFQATT, CDR2 SNEGSKA (reference sequence).

The chain links TRBV5-1 to TRBJ1-2; the D is unclear. CDR1 and CDR2 (germline): SGHRS, YFSETQ. The CDR3 is 14 amino acids. Trimming pared 0 bases from V and 7 bases from J, leaving 13 bases between. The CDR3: CASSLAVYLGGYTF. The CDR3 DNA reads TGCGCCAGCAGCTTGGCCGTCTACCTGGGTGGCTACACCTTC.

The chain carries TRBV6-6 and TRBJ2-1; a possible D gene is TRBD1 (5 bases). Trimming left V 5 bases short and J 0 bases short, with 11 bases between. Germline V gene lookup returns CDR1 MNHNY and CDR2 SVGAGI (reference sequence). The CDR3 has 15 residues. The chain's CDR3 is CASSIGQSSYNEQFF. In DNA, the CDR3 is TGTGCCAGCAGTATCGGACAAAGCTCCTACAATGAGCAGTTCTTC.

The chain is built from TRBV5-6 and TRBJ1-5; no reliable D call. CDR3 length: 13 residues. Trimming stripped 6 bases from V and 7 bases from J, with 14 bases between. Germline assignment: CDR1 SGHDT and CDR2 YYEEEE. The CDR3 region has the DNA TGTGCCAGCACCAAGGGTGGCGGGCAGCCCCAGCATTTT. Translated: CASTKGGGQPQHF. Based on the CDR3 plus reference TRBV5-6 and TRBJ1-5, the full variable domain is DAGVTQSPTHLIKTRGQQVTLRCSPKSGHDTVSWYQQALGQGPQFIFQYYEEEERQRGNFPDRFSGHQFPNYSSELNVNALLLGDSALYLCASTKGGGQPQHFGDGTRLSIL.

The genes are TRBV27 and TRBJ1-1; unclear D gene. The germline V gene has CDR1 MNHEY and CDR2 SMNVEV (reference sequence). The length of the CDR3 is 16 residues. Between the trimmed V and J ends, which lost 2 bases and 1 base, there was a span of 14 bases. The CDR3 loop reads CASSLRLATSNTEAFF. The CDR3 DNA is TGTGCCAGCAGTTTAAGGTTAGCCACCTCGAACACTGAAGCTTTCTTT.

This rearrangement joins TRBV6-1 to TRBJ2-6; D may be TRBD1 (6 bases). The CDR3 sequence is 13 residues long. Looked up from germline, CDR1 is MNHNS and CDR2 is SASEGT. V gave up 10 bases and J gave up 4 bases, with 11 bases separating them. In DNA, the CDR3 is TGTGCCAACAGGGCTCTAGGGGCCAACGTCCTGACTTTC. Translation gives CANRALGANVLTF.

The chain is built from TRBV29-1 and TRBJ1-1; TRBD1 agrees at 7 bases. This CDR3 has 11 residues. Trimming took 8 bases from V and 4 from J; bases not matched to a gene: 4. The germline CDR1 and CDR2 sequences are SQVTM and ANQGSEA. The chain's CDR3 is CSSWDSTEAFF. CDR3 bases: TGCAGCTCCTGGGACAGCACTGAAGCTTTCTTT. Supplemented by reference TRBV29-1 and TRBJ1-1, the full variable domain reads SAVISQKPSRDICQRGTSLTIQCQVDSQVTMMFWYRQQPGQSLTLIATANQGSEATYESGFVIDKFPISRPNLTFSTLTVSNMSPEDSSIYLCSSWDSTEAFFGQGTRLTVV.

The CDR3 DNA reads TGTGCCAGCAGCTCTCAGGGGCAGCCCCAGCATTTT. This translates into CASSSQGQPQHF. The rearrangement joins TRBV7-9 to TRBJ1-5; the D gene is possibly TRBD1 (6 bases). The ends were cut back, 4 bases at V and 7 bases at J, with 8 bases in the middle. Germline CDR1 and CDR2: SEHNR and FQNEAQ (reference sequence). The CDR3 consists of 12 residues.

The sample holds a few counts of this clone. CDR3 amino acids: CSVERAGPSNEQFF. The CDR3 DNA is TGCAGCGTGGAGCGGGCCGGGCCTTCCAATGAGCAGTTCTTC. The chain carries TRBV29-1 and TRBJ2-1, with TRBD2 as a possible D gene (6 bases). The V gene's germline CDR1 is SQVTM and CDR2 ANQGSEA. Trimming left V 6 bases short and J 6 bases short, with 18 bases between. CDR3 length: 14 residues.

Regarding this clone: This CDR3 is missing its conserved last phenylalanine or tryptophan, likely due to a read error. No DNA is shown, since the ends of the CDR3 on it are uncertain; the CDR3 is the one TCRdb lists. The J gene is TRBJ1-2, the V gene TRBV10-3. Germline V lookup: CDR1 ENHRY, CDR2 SYGVKD. A total of 13 residues make up the CDR3, ends included. CDR3 in amino acids: CAISESKGTERKL.

The chain couples TRBV6-5 to TRBJ2-3, with TRBD2 matching 9 bases. Germline V gene data show CDR1 as MNHEY and CDR2 as SVGAGI. The V segment lost 2 bases and the J segment 0 bases; nucleotides outside the gene matches: 3. The length of the CDR3 is 16 residues. CDR3 nucleotides: TGTGCCAGCAGTTACGCCAGCGGGGGGAGCACAGATACGCAGTATTTT. Translating it yields CASSYASGGSTDTQYF.

The chain recombines TRBV18 with TRBJ2-5, with D perhaps matching TRBD1 or TRBD2 (6 bases each). CDR1 is KGHSH and CDR2 is LQKENI in the germline V gene. The V end was cut by 8 bases, the J end by 6 bases, with 16 bases between. This CDR3 contains 13 residues. The CDR3 DNA reads as TGTGCCAGCCAAGGGGGGCTGGAAAAGACCCAGTACTTC. Protein: CASQGGLEKTQYF.